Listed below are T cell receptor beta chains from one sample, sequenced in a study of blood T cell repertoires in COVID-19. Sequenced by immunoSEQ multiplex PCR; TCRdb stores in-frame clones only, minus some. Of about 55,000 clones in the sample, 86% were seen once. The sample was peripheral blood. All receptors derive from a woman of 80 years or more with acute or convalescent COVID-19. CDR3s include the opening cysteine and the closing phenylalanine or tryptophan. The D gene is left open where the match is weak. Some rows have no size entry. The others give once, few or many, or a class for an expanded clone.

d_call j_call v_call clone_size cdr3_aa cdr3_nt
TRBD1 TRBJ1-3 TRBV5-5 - CASSFISGQISGNTIYF TGTGCCAGCAGCTTCATCTCGGGACAGATCTCTGGAAACACCATATATTTT
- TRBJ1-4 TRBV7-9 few CASSSVNEKLFF TGTGCCAGCAGCTCAGTTAATGAAAAACTGTTTTTT
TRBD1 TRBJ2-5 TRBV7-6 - CASSFSGGETQYF TGTGCCAGCAGCTTCTCAGGGGGAGAGACCCAGTACTTC
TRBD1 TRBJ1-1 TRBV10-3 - CAIREPTGGMNTEAFF TGTGCCATCAGAGAACCGACAGGGGGTATGAACACTGAAGCTTTCTTT
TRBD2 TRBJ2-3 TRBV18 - CASSVGSSGRKDTQYF TGTGCCAGCTCAGTTGGCTCTAGCGGGAGGAAAGATACGCAGTATTTT
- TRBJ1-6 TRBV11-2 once CASSPNTGYGSPLHF TGTGCCAGCAGCCCTAACACAGGGTACGGGTCACCCCTCCACTTT
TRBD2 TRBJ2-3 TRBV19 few CASSIAHSGTSGGADTQYF TGTGCCAGTAGTATAGCCCACTCCGGGACTAGCGGGGGGGCAGATACGCAGTATTTT
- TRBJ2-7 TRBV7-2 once CASSLYLGADYEQYF TGTGCCAGCAGCCTATACCTAGGGGCGGACTACGAGCAGTACTTC
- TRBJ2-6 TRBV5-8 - CASRNKGAGANVLTF TGTGCCAGCAGGAACAAGGGGGCTGGGGCCAACGTCCTGACTTTC
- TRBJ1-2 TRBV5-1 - CASSLAGGRGTYGYTF TGCGCCAGCAGCTTGGCCGGAGGCAGGGGAACGTATGGCTACACCTTC
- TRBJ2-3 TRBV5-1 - CASSFGQTTDTQYF TGCGCCAGCAGCTTTGGACAGACCACAGATACGCAGTATTTT
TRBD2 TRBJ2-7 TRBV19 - CASSMLGTSSAYEQYF TGTGCCAGTAGTATGCTTGGGACTAGCAGTGCCTACGAGCAGTACTTC
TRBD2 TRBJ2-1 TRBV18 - CASKTGLNDNEQFF TGTGCCAGCAAAACGGGACTAAATGACAATGAGCAGTTCTTC
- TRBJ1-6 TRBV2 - CASSEGAVNSPLHF TGTGCCAGCAGTGAGGGGGCGGTTAATTCACCCCTCCACTTT
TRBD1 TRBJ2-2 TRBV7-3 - CASSLEGQFTGELFF TGTGCCAGCAGTCTAGAGGGACAGTTCACCGGGGAGCTGTTTTTT